The 19 T cell receptor beta chains given below trace back to one sample, sequenced in a study of blood T cell repertoires in COVID-19. Repertoires were generated with immunoSEQ multiplex PCR, while TCRdb's copy carries only in-frame clones and drops some. The repertoire has about 49,000 clones, 70% to 90% of them found once; the top ten carry 5%. Sequencing was carried out using peripheral blood. The receptors were gathered from a man between 35 and 55 years old with active COVID-19.

The chain links TRBV29-1 to TRBJ1-2; the match to TRBD1 covers 8 bases. This CDR3 is built from 14 residues. V lost 0 bases and J lost 3; bases outside the gene matches: 3. The germline gives CDR1 SQVTM, CDR2 ANQGSEA. The CDR3 DNA is TGCAGCGTTGAAGAGCCAGGGGGCTACTATGGCTACACCTTC. Protein sequence: CSVEEPGGYYGYTF. The variable domain in full, with the rest retrieved from reference TRBV29-1 and TRBJ1-2, is SAVISQKPSRDICQRGTSLTIQCQVDSQVTMMFWYRQQPGQSLTLIATANQGSEATYESGFVIDKFPISRPNLTFSTLTVSNMSPEDSSIYLCSVEEPGGYYGYTFGSGTRLTVV.

The chain links TRBV1 to TRBJ2-7; the table's TRBD2 call for D was not verified on the DNA. TRBV1 is annotated as a pseudogene. This CDR3 comprises 20 residues. The CDR3: CTSSQEEIGFRSGRAYEQYF. The DNA of the CDR3 is TGCACCAGCAGCCAAGAGGAAATCGGTTTTCGTAGCGGGAGGGCGTACGAGCAGTACTTC.

Details on this clone: The sample holds other DNA sequences that translate to the same CDR3. This chain joins TRBV7-8 and TRBJ2-7, with TRBD2 matching 14 bases. J gave up 7 bases and V 2 bases, and 16 bases lay outside the gene matches. Germline V gene sequence: CDR1 SGHVS, CDR2 FQNEAQ. The CDR3 spans 19 residues. The CDR3 DNA sequence: TGTGCCAGCAGCTTAAGGGGGCGGGGGACTAGCGGGAGAGCGGGGGAGCAGTACTTC. Its protein is CASSLRGRGTSGRAGEQYF.

The chain links TRBV5-5 to TRBJ2-7; 9 nucleotides agree with TRBD2. J was trimmed by 1 base and V by 6 bases; bases with no gene match: 14. Germline CDR1 SGHKS, CDR2 YYEKEE (reference sequence). The CDR3 runs 17 residues. CDR3 in DNA: TGTGCCAGCAAGGAAGGTCGGCGGGAGGGCACGTCCTACGAGCAGTACTTC. Protein: CASKEGRREGTSYEQYF.

On this clone itself: A much larger clone differs by one base, so this may be a read error. The rearrangement uses TRBV6-1 and TRBJ1-1; maybe TRBD1 (5 bases). CDR3 length: 15 amino acids. Deletions cut 0 bases from V and 1 base from J, with 9 bases between. Germline loops: CDR1 MNHNS, CDR2 SASEGT. Here the CDR3 DNA reads TGTGCCAGCAGTGAAGCAGGGAGGGGGAACACTGAAGCTTTCTTT. Protein sequence: CASSEAGRGNTEAFF.

This chain connects TRBV19 to TRBJ2-1; perhaps TRBD2 as D (5 bases). CDR1 and CDR2 (germline): LNHDA, SQIVND (reference sequence). This CDR3 comprises 12 residues. The V gene lost 8 bases and the J gene lost 9 bases, with 14 bases spanning the gap. The CDR3 loop reads CASGPGKVEQFF. The CDR3 nucleotides read TGTGCCAGTGGCCCCGGGAAGGTTGAGCAGTTCTTC.

The chain couples TRBV30 to TRBJ2-7; the match to TRBD2 covers 7 bases. The CDR3 is 12 residues long. The J segment lost 6 bases and the V segment lost 2 bases, leaving 4 bases of the junction unmatched. Germline lookup yields CDR1 GTSNPN and CDR2 SVGIG (reference sequence). CDR3 sequence (DNA): TGTGCCTGGAGTCCCGGGGGGTCCGAGCAGTACTTC. It encodes CAWSPGGSEQYF.

This chain links TRBV14 with TRBJ2-7; 12 positions match TRBD2. The germline V gene has CDR1 SGHDN and CDR2 FVKESK. The CDR3 extends over 18 amino acids. V dropped 2 bases and J dropped 2; count of bases not matched to a gene: 10. This chain's CDR3 is CASSQRRLAGAQPYEQYF. The CDR3, as DNA: TGTGCCAGCAGCCAACGGCGACTAGCGGGGGCCCAACCCTACGAGCAGTACTTC.

Worth noting for this clone: The junction shows a germline mismatch at one end, possibly a read error. This sequence joins TRBV7-7 and TRBJ2-7; D not resolved. This CDR3 has 15 amino acids. From germline, CDR1 is SSHAT and CDR2 FNYEAQ (reference sequence). In nucleotides, the CDR3 is TGTGCTAGCAGCTTAGATGCCTCGAGCTCCTACGAGCAGTACTTC. Amino acids: CASSLDASSSYEQYF.

This clone has a single count. This sequence joins TRBV23-1 and TRBJ1-4; maybe TRBD1 (5 bases). TRBV23-1 is reported as an ORF; its role is uncertain. V was trimmed by 7 bases and J by 8 bases, leaving 17 bases between them. The CDR3 has 14 residues. The CDR3 loop is CASTPSAGREKLFF. The CDR3 coding sequence is TGCGCCAGCACCCCCTCGGCAGGGCGGGAAAAACTGTTTTTT.

The chain uses TRBV7-2 and TRBJ2-5; possibly TRBD2 for D (5 bases). Per the germline V gene, CDR1 is SGHTA and CDR2 is FQGNSA. The CDR3 has 14 amino acids. Trimming cost V 0 bases and J 4 bases, with 9 bases left between them. Here the CDR3 reads CASSLALSGETQYF. DNA for the CDR3: TGTGCCAGCAGCTTAGCGCTCAGCGGAGAGACCCAGTACTTC.

The chain is built from TRBV3-1 (or the pseudogene TRBV3-2) and TRBJ2-3; 13 bases agree with TRBD2. CDR3 length: 18 amino acids. CDR1 LGHDT and CDR2 YNNKEL come from the germline V gene (reference sequence). V lost 4 bases, J lost 7 bases, and 14 bases stayed unmatched. CDR3 coding DNA: TGTGCCAGCAGCCGCCTAGGACTAGCGGGAGAGGATGAGAATACGCAGTATTTT. It translates to CASSRLGLAGEDENTQYF.

The chain joins TRBV24-1 to TRBJ2-2, with D perhaps matching TRBD2 (7 bases). Germline V lookup: CDR1 KGHDR, CDR2 SFDVKD. Trimming took off 5 bases at V and 3 bases at J, with 18 bases between the two ends. This CDR3 contains 17 residues. CDR3 in DNA: TGTGCCACCAGTGCCCCCAGGGGAGGGGCCTACACCGGGGAGCTGTTTTTT. Its protein product is CATSAPRGGAYTGELFF.

The chain couples TRBV6-6 to TRBJ2-5, with a possible D match to TRBD2 (5 bases). Germline V gives CDR1 MNHNY, CDR2 SVGAGI (reference sequence). This CDR3 comprises 15 residues. Trimming left V 4 bases short and J 1 base short, with 13 bases between. The CDR3 loop reads CASSFNQRRQETQYF. CDR3 nucleotide sequence: TGTGCCAGCAGTTTCAATCAGCGGCGCCAAGAGACCCAGTACTTC.

The gene calls are TRBV4-1 and TRBJ1-2; 10 positions match TRBD1. CDR1 and CDR2 (germline): MGHRA, YSYEKL. This CDR3 contains 16 residues. J lost 3 bases, V lost 0 bases, and 4 bases had no gene match. CDR3: CASSQDLTGGDYGYTF. CDR3 nucleotide sequence: TGCGCCAGCAGCCAAGATTTGACAGGGGGCGACTATGGCTACACCTTC.

The chain employs TRBV2 and TRBJ2-5; 9 nucleotides match TRBD1. Germline lookup yields CDR1 SNHLY and CDR2 FYNNEI. This CDR3 comprises 14 residues. V trimming: 7 bases; J trimming: 4 bases; junction bases outside the gene matches: 7. The CDR3 here is CASTATGGRETQYF. CDR3 nucleotides: TGTGCCAGCACTGCGACAGGGGGACGAGAGACCCAGTACTTC.

The chain couples TRBV30 to TRBJ2-3; 8 positions match TRBD2. V shed 2 bases, J shed 0 bases, and the junction held 10 bases outside the gene matches. The CDR3 contains 17 residues. The germline V gene encodes CDR1 GTSNPN and CDR2 SVGIG (reference sequence). The CDR3 loop reads CAWSPISGTKSTDTQYF. CDR3 DNA sequence: TGTGCCTGGAGTCCCATTAGCGGGACAAAAAGCACAGATACGCAGTATTTT.

This chain joins TRBV9 and TRBJ2-7, with 10 bases lining up with TRBD2. The V gene's germline CDR1 is SGDLS and CDR2 YYNGEE. The CDR3 runs to 15 residues. The V and J ends lost 0 bases and 5 bases, in that order; junction bases with no gene match: 5. CDR3 DNA sequence: TGTGCCAGCAGCGTAGATACTAGCGGGAAGGACGAGCAGTACTTC. Translation: CASSVDTSGKDEQYF.

This clone appeared a single time. The rearrangement uses TRBV4-1 and TRBJ2-7; the match to TRBD2 covers 7 bases. The CDR3 runs 18 residues. V shed 0 bases, J shed 2 bases, and the junction held 13 bases outside the gene matches. From germline, CDR1 is MGHRA and CDR2 YSYEKL. The CDR3 sequence: CASSQDKLWREMPYEQYF. Here the CDR3 DNA reads TGCGCCAGCAGCCAAGATAAGTTATGGCGGGAGATGCCCTACGAGCAGTACTTC.